The sequence of this T cell receptor beta chain was determined in a study of cytomegalovirus exposure and HLA in healthy donors. Whole-study findings and limits: Cytomegalovirus status was reportedly diagnosed by the classifier with high specificity and sensitivity.

The study ran its PCR with 60 Vbeta and 13 Jbeta primers. TCRdb's copy holds only in-frame clones and misses some; the assay was immunoSEQ multiplex PCR. Of about 160,000 clones detected, 65% to 90% appear once; the ten largest clones hold roughly 10%. Trimming stripped 4 bases from V and 4 bases from J, with 11 bases between. The V gene's germline CDR1 is GTSNPN and CDR2 SVGIG (reference sequence). CDR3 length equals 14 residues. Notes on this clone: The target antigen is unknown.

This chain connects TRBV30 to TRBJ2-6; TRBD2 might be the D (6 bases). The specimen was PBMCs. The clonotype comes from a man between 50 and 59 years old in good health and CMV-seropositive. In DNA form, the CDR3 reads TGTGCCTGGACGAGGGAGGCCGGGGCCAACGTCCTGACTTTC. Amino acid sequence: CAWTREAGANVLTF.